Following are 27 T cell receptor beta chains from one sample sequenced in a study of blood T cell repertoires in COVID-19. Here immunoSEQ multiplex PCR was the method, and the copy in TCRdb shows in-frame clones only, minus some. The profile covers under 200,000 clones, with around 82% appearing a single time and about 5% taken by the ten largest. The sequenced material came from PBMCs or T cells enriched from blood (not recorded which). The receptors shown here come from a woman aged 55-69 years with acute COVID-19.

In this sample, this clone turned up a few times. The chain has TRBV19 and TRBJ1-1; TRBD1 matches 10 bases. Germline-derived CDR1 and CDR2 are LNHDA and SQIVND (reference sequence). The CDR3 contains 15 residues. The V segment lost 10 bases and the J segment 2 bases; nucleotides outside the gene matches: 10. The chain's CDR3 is CAIRTGTGDNTEAFF. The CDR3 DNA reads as TGTGCCATTAGAACCGGGACAGGGGATAACACTGAAGCTTTCTTT.

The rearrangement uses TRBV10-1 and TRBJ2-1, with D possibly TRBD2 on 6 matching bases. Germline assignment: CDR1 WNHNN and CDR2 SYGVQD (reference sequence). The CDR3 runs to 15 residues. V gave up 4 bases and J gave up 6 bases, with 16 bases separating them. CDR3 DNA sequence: TGCGCCAGCAGTGGGACCTCTCGGACTACCAATGAGCAGTTCTTC. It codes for CASSGTSRTTNEQFF.

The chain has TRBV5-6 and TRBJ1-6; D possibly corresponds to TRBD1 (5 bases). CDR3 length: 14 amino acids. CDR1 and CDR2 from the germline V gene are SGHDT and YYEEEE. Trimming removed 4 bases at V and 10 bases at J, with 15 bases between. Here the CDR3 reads CASSGTGDGSPLHF. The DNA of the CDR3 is TGTGCCAGCAGCGGTACAGGAGATGGCTCACCCCTCCACTTT.

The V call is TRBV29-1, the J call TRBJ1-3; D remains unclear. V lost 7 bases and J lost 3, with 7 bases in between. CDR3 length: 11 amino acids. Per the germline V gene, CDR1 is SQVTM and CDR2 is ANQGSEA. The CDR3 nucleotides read TGCAGCGCTGATAGTGGAAACACCATATATTTT. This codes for CSADSGNTIYF.

The CDR3 region has the DNA TGTGCCAGCAGCGGAAGGCGGGAGGACGATGAGCAGTTCTTC. It yields the protein CASSGRREDDEQFF. This chain uses TRBV7-2 with TRBJ2-1, with 8 nucleotides matching TRBD2. Germline V lookup: CDR1 SGHTA, CDR2 FQGNSA. CDR3 length equals 14 residues. V gave up 5 bases and J gave up 8 bases; unmatched junction bases: 8.

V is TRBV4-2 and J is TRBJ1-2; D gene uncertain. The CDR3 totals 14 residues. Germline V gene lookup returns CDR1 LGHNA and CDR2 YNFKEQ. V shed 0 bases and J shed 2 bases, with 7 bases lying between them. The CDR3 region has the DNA TGTGCCAGCAGCCAAGACGGGGAAAACTATGGCTACACCTTC. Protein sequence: CASSQDGENYGYTF.

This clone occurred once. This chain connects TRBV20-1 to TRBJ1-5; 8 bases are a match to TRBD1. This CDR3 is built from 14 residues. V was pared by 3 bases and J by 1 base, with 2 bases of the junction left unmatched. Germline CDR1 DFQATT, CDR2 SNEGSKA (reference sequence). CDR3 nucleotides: TGCAGTGCTAGTCGGACAGGGAGCAATCAGCCCCAGCATTTT. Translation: CSASRTGSNQPQHF.

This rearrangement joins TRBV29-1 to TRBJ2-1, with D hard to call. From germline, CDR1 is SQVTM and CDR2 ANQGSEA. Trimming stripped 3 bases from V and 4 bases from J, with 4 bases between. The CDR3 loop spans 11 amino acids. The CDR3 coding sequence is TGCAGCGTTGAGCGGTACAATGAGCAGTTCTTC. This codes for CSVERYNEQFF.

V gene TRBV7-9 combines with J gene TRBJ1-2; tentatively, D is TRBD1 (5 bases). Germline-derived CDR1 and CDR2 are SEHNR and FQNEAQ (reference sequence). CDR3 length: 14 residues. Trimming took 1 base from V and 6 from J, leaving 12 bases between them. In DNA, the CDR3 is TGTGCCAGCAGCTTAGGCCAGGGTTTGAATGGCTACACCTTC. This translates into CASSLGQGLNGYTF.

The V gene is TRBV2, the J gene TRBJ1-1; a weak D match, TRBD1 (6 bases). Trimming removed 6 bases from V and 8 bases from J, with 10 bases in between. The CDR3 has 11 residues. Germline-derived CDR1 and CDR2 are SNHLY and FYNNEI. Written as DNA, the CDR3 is TGTGCCAGCAGGGGACAATACGAAGCTTTCTTT. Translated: CASRGQYEAFF.

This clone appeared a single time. The CDR3: CASSSQGSGKLFF. The CDR3, as DNA: TGTGCCAGCAGCTCTCAGGGTTCTGGAAAACTGTTTTTT. The gene calls are TRBV5-6 and TRBJ1-4; D might be TRBD1 (5 bases). V gave up 3 bases and J gave up 10 bases, with 13 bases separating them. The germline V gene has CDR1 SGHDT and CDR2 YYEEEE. This CDR3 spans 13 amino acids.

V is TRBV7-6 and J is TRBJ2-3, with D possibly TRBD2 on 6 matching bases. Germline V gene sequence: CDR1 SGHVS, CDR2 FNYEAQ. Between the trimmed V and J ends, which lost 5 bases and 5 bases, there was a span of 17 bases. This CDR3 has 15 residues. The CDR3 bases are TGTGCCAGCAGCATCGCGTCGGGAGCCGTAGATACGCAGTATTTT. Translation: CASSIASGAVDTQYF.

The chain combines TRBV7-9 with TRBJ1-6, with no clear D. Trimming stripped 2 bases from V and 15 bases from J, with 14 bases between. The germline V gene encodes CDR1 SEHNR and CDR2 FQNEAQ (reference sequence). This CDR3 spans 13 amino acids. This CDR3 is CASSLSGGEDLHF. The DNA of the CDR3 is TGTGCCAGCAGCTTAAGCGGCGGGGAGGACCTCCACTTT.

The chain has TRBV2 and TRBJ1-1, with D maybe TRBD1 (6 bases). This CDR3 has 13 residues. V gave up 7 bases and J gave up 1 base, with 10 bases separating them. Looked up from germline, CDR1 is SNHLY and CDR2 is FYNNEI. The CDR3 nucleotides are TGTGCCAGCAAAGGACAGACGAACACTGAAGCTTTCTTT. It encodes CASKGQTNTEAFF.

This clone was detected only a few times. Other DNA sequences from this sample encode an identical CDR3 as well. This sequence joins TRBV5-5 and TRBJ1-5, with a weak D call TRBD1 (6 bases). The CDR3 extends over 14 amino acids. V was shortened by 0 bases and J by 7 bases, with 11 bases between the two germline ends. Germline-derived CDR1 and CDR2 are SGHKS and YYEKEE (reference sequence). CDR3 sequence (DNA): TGTGCCAGCAGCTTGGGGGGGGGCTACCAGCCCCAGCATTTT. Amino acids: CASSLGGGYQPQHF.

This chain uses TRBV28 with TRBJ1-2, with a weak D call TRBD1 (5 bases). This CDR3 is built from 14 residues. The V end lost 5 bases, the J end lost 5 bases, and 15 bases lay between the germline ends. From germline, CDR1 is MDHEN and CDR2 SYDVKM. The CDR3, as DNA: TGTGCCAGCAGTCACGACCGCGGGGGATATGGCTACACCTTC. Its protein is CASSHDRGGYGYTF.

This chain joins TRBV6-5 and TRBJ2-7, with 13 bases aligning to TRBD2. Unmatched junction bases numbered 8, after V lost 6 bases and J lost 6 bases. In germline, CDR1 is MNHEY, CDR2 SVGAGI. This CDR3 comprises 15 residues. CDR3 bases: TGTGCCAGCAGCTCGACTAGCGGGGGGCCGACCGAGCAGTACGTC. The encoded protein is CASSSTSGGPTEQYV.

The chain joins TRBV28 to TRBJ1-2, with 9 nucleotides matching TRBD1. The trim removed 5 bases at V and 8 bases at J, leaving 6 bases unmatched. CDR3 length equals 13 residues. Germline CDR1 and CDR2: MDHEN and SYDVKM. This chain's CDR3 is CASSPRTGVGYTF. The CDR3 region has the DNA TGTGCCAGCAGTCCCAGGACAGGGGTCGGCTACACCTTC.

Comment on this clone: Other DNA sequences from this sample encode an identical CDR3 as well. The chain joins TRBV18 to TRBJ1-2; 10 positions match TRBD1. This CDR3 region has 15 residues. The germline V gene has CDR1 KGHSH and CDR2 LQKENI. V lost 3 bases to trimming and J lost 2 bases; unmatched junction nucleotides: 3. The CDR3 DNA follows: TGTGCCAGCTCACCTGGGACAGGGGCGAACTATGGCTACACCTTC. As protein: CASSPGTGANYGYTF.

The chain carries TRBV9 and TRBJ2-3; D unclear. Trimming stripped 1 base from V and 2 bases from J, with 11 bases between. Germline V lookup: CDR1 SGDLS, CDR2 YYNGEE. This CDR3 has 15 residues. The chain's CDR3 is CASSVLVSPTDTQYF. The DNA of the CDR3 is TGTGCCAGCAGCGTACTTGTTAGCCCCACAGATACGCAGTATTTT. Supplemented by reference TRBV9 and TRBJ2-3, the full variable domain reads DSGVTQTPKHLITATGQRVTLRCSPRSGDLSVYWYQQSLDQGLQFLIQYYNGEERAKGNILERFSAQQFPDLHSELNLSSLELGDSALYFCASSVLVSPTDTQYFGPGTRLTVL.

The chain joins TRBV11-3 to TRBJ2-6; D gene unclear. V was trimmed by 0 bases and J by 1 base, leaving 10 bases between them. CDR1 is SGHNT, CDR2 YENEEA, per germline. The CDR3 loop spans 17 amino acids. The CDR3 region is CASSLEERGSGANVLTF. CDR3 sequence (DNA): TGTGCCAGCAGCTTAGAGGAGAGAGGTTCTGGGGCCAACGTCCTGACTTTC. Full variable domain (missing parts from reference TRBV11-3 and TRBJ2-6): EAGVVQSPRYKIIEKKQPVAFWCNPISGHNTLYWYLQNLGQGPELLIRYENEEAVDDSQLPKDRFSAERLKGVDSTLKIQPAELGDSAVYLCASSLEERGSGANVLTFGAGSRLTVL.

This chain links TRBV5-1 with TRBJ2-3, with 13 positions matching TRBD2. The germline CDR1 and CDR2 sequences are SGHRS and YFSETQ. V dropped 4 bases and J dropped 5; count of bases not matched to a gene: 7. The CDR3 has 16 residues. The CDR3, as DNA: TGCGCCAGCAGCGCACTAGCGGGGGGGCGAGGAGATACGCAGTATTTT. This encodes CASSALAGGRGDTQYF.

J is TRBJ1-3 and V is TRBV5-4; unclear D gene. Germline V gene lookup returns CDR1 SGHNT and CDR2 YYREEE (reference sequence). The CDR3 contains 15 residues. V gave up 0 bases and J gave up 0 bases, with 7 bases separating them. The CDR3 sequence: CASSLDSRSGNTIYF. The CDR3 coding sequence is TGTGCCAGCAGCTTGGACAGCCGCTCTGGAAACACCATATATTTT.

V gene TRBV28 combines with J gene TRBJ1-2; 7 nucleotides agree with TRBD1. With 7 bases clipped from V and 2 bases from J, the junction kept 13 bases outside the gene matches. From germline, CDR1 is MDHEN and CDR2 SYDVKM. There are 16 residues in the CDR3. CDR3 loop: CASTIADSTGNYGYTF. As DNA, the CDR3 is TGTGCCAGCACAATTGCCGACTCGACAGGGAACTATGGCTACACCTTC.

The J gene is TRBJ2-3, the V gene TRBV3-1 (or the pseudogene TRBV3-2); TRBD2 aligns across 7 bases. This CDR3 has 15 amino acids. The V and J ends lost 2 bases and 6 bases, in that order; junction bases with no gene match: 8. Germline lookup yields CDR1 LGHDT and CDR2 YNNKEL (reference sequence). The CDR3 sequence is CASSQLGGDTDTQYF. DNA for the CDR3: TGTGCCAGCAGCCAATTGGGGGGGGATACTGATACGCAGTATTTT.

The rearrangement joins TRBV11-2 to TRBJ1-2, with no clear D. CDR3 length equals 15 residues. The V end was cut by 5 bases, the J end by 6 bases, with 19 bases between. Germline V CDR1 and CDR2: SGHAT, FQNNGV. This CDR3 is CASSQEGFILDGYTF. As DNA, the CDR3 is TGTGCCAGCAGCCAAGAGGGTTTCATATTGGATGGCTACACCTTC.

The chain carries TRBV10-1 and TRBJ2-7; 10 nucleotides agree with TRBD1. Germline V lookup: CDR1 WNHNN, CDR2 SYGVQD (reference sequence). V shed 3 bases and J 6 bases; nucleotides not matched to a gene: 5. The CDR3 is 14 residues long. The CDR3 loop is CASSDGGQGFEQYF. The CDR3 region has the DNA TGCGCCAGCAGTGATGGGGGACAGGGGTTCGAGCAGTACTTC.